Listed below are T cell receptor beta chains from one sample, sequenced in a study of cytomegalovirus exposure and HLA in healthy donors. Sequencing used immunoSEQ multiplex PCR; TCRdb keeps in-frame clones, though not all of them. The sample lists around 150,000 clones, 82% occurring once. The sequenced sample was PBMCs. These receptors all come from a girl aged 5-17 years in good health and CMV-seropositive. Both conserved end residues are part of each CDR3. A D gene is named only where the DNA matches it firmly. Expanded clones are given a class, and other clones once, few, many or no size at all.

TRBJ1-2	TRBV6-5	NA	TRBD1	TGTGCCAGCAGTCGGACAGGGGCCACCTATGGCTACACCTTC	CASSRTGATYGYTF
TRBJ1-3	TRBV18	few	TRBD1	TGTGCCAGCTCAACCTTGGGACAGGGCTCTGGAAACACCATATATTTT	CASSTLGQGSGNTIYF
TRBJ2-5	TRBV19	NA	NA	TGTGCCACTAATCCAACCGGGACATCGGAGACCCAGTACTTC	CATNPTGTSETQYF
TRBJ2-1	TRBV10-3	few	TRBD2	TGTGCCACAACTAGCGATAACAATGAGCAGTTCTTC	CATTSDNNEQFF
TRBJ2-5	TRBV4-2	once	TRBD2	TGTGCCAGCAGCCATGGGACTAGCGGGGAAGAGACCCAGTACTTC	CASSHGTSGEETQYF
TRBJ1-1	TRBV10-2	NA	NA	TGCGCCAGCAGTGAGTCGAGGAGGGGAATGAACACTGAAGCTTTCTTT	CASSESRRGMNTEAFF
TRBJ2-7	TRBV6-1	NA	NA	TGTGCCAGCAGTGCCCCTCGGGGGGCCAGCTCCTACGAGCAGTACTTC	CASSAPRGASSYEQYF
TRBJ1-4	TRBV30	NA	NA	TGTGCCTGGAGTGTACTCGAAGACAGGAGAGGGGAAAAACTGTTTTTT	CAWSVLEDRRGEKLFF
TRBJ1-1	TRBV29-1	NA	NA	TGCAGCGCTTGGACGGACATGAACACTGAAGCTTTCTTT	CSAWTDMNTEAFF
TRBJ2-1	TRBV6-6	few	NA	TGTGCCAGCAGTCCGCCTGGCTTTGAGCAGTTCTTC	CASSPPGFEQFF
TRBJ2-5	TRBV9	NA	TRBD2	TGTGCCAGCAGCGCCGTGGCTTGGGTAGCGGGAGGGATTTGGGAGACCCAGTACTTC	CASSAVAWVAGGIWETQYF
TRBJ2-1	TRBV19	NA	TRBD2	TGTGCCAGTACCAGAGCGGGAGGCTCCTACAATGAGCAGTTCTTC	CASTRAGGSYNEQFF
TRBJ2-7	TRBV6-5	NA	TRBD1	TGTGCCAGCAGGCCATACCGGGACAGGGCGGACGAGCAGTACTTC	CASRPYRDRADEQYF
TRBJ1-4	TRBV19	NA	TRBD1	TGTGCCAGTAGTACAATTACAGGGGGCTCGAAGGAAAAACTGTTTTTT	CASSTITGGSKEKLFF
TRBJ1-2	TRBV10-3	NA	NA	TGTGCCATCAATTCCGGTTCGGGCTACACCTTC	CAINSGSGYTF
TRBJ2-3	TRBV5-1	NA	TRBD2	TGCGCCAGCAGCTATAGCGGGGGGATCCGGTCTGATACGCAGTATTTT	CASSYSGGIRSDTQYF
TRBJ1-5	TRBV6-5	NA	TRBD1	TGTGCCAGCGGGGGGACAGGGTGGGATCAGCCCCAGCATTTT	CASGGTGWDQPQHF
TRBJ1-1	TRBV27	NA	NA	TGTGCCAGCAGCGCCAGTGAACCCACTGAAGCTTTCTTT	CASSASEPTEAFF
TRBJ2-7	TRBV11-2	NA	TRBD1	TGTGCCAGCAGCCCGCTGGCCCGGGACAGGGCAAAAAACTACGAGCAGTACTTC	CASSPLARDRAKNYEQYF
TRBJ2-1	TRBV11-2	NA	TRBD1	TGTGCCAGCAGCGTGGGACAGGGCGGGGACAATGAGCAGTTCTTC	CASSVGQGGDNEQFF
TRBJ2-4	TRBV2	NA	NA	TGTGCCAGCAGTGCCCTAGTAAACATTCAGTACTTC	CASSALVNIQYF
TRBJ2-7	TRBV15	NA	TRBD1	TGTGCCACCAGCCCCTGGGTCAGGGGGTTTACCTACGAGCAGTACTTC	CATSPWVRGFTYEQYF
TRBJ2-1	TRBV10-1	NA	NA	TGCGCCAGCAGTGACCCCGGTGGGGCATACAATGAGCAGTTCTTC	CASSDPGGAYNEQFF
TRBJ1-5	TRBV28	NA	NA	TGTGCCAGCAGTTTTATCGCGGGGGGTCAGCCCCAGCATTTT	CASSFIAGGQPQHF
TRBJ2-5	TRBV7-3	NA	NA	TGTGCCAGCAGCCTCGCAATCGGGGGGCGGGAGACCCAGTACTTC	CASSLAIGGRETQYF
TRBJ2-1	TRBV7-8	NA	TRBD2	TGTGCCAGCAGCTTGGGACTAGCGGGGAAGAGCTCCTACAATGAGCAGTTCTTC	CASSLGLAGKSSYNEQFF